This T cell receptor (beta chain) was observed in a study of response to subunit inactivated influenza vaccine. Study-level results: Few new T cells, the authors suggested, are recruited by each seasonal influenza vaccination.

Of note for this clonotype: The antigen is unknown.

TCRdb recomputed calls from the RT-PCR reads with MiXCR, one row per CDR3 protein. In the table there are 800,000 or so distinct CDR3 sequences, less than 25% of which are singletons. Germline V gene data show CDR1 as SQVTM and CDR2 as ANQGSEA. The CDR3 is 12 amino acids. Trimming cost V 3 bases and J 4 bases, with 8 bases left between them. The clonotype was recovered from a man in his fifties or sixties who received an inactivated influenza vaccine. Sequencing used PBMCs from blood, obtained approximately 5 days after vaccination. The genes are TRBV29-1 and TRBJ2-3, with a weak D call TRBD2 (6 bases). CDR3 coding DNA: TGCAGCGTTGACGGGAGCCCAGATACGCAGTATTTT. This translates into CSVDGSPDTQYF.